The entry below describes one TCR beta chain. The source of the sample is a study of blood T cell repertoires in COVID-19. Whole-study context: The United States, Italy and Spain were the sources of the acute and convalescent COVID-19 samples.

Followed over time, Seattle patients had been enrolled while infection was active. Here immunoSEQ multiplex PCR was the method, and the copy in TCRdb shows in-frame clones only, minus some. The data hold roughly 300,000 clones, with around 90% observed a single time. The sequenced material came from peripheral blood. This sequence originates from a young woman with COVID-19, enrolled during active disease.

The CDR3 loop is CASSHLSRGSQETQYF. The DNA of the CDR3 is TGCGCCAGCAGCCACCTAAGTAGGGGGAGCCAAGAGACCCAGTACTTC. This chain connects TRBV4-1 to TRBJ2-5; D may be TRBD1 (6 bases). Germline V gene sequence: CDR1 MGHRA, CDR2 YSYEKL. The CDR3 runs 16 residues. The V and J ends lost 3 bases and 1 base respectively, with 15 bases between them.